These 8 T cell receptor beta chains were sequenced from one sample in a study of blood T cell repertoires in COVID-19. Assay used: immunoSEQ multiplex PCR; TCRdb lists only in-frame clones, some missing. Counted here are 50,000 to 65,000 clones, approximately 72% occurring once; the ten biggest clones make up around 4.4%. Material: peripheral blood. The origin of the receptors is a woman in her 70s with COVID-19, enrolled during active disease.

The rearrangement joins TRBV7-3 to TRBJ2-3, with 8 nucleotides matching TRBD2. With V trimmed by 6 bases and J by 2 bases, 7 bases remained unmatched. CDR3 length: 15 residues. The germline gives CDR1 SGHTA, CDR2 FQGTGA. CDR3 residues: CASSLAGQHTDTQYF. CDR3 bases: TGTGCCAGCAGTTTAGCGGGGCAGCACACAGATACGCAGTATTTT.

The chain links TRBV19 to TRBJ2-5, with 10 nucleotides matching TRBD1. Germline V gene data show CDR1 as LNHDA and CDR2 as SQIVND (reference sequence). V dropped 6 bases and J dropped 3; count of bases not matched to a gene: 7. This CDR3 is 15 amino acids long. The CDR3 spells CASSPDRGREETQYF. The CDR3 nucleotides are TGTGCCAGTAGCCCTGACAGGGGGCGCGAAGAGACCCAGTACTTC.

The rearrangement uses TRBV5-1 and TRBJ1-1; D is possibly TRBD1 (6 bases). Trimming left V 4 bases short and J 1 base short, with 11 bases between. The CDR3 is made up of 14 amino acids. From germline, CDR1 is SGHRS and CDR2 YFSETQ. CDR3 loop: CASSNPGQNTEAFF. CDR3 nucleotide sequence: TGCGCCAGCAGCAACCCGGGACAGAACACTGAAGCTTTCTTT.

V usage is TRBV6-2 or TRBV6-3 and J usage is TRBJ1-1; no clear D. Trimming cost V 5 bases and J 8 bases, with 12 bases left between them. The germline V gene has CDR1 MNHEY and CDR2 SVGEGT. There are 12 residues in the CDR3. The CDR3 coding sequence is TGTGCCAGCAGTACCGGACTGGCCGAAGCTTTCTTT. Its translation: CASSTGLAEAFF.

The chain combines TRBV13 with TRBJ2-5; weak D call: TRBD2 (5 bases). This CDR3 has 12 amino acids. Per the germline V gene, CDR1 is PRHDT and CDR2 is FYEKMQ (reference sequence). The germline V and J ends were trimmed by 8 bases and 2 bases, with 9 bases remaining between them. The CDR3 region is CASRGPQETQYF. The CDR3 bases are TGTGCCAGCCGCGGGCCACAAGAGACCCAGTACTTC.

The gene calls are TRBV19 and TRBJ1-4; the D is unclear. The CDR3 has 16 residues. The germline V gene encodes CDR1 LNHDA and CDR2 SQIVND (reference sequence). The germline V and J ends were trimmed by 6 bases and 0 bases, with 14 bases remaining between them. Here the CDR3 DNA reads TGTGCCAGTAGCCCCGGAGTCGCTGCAACTAATGAAAAACTGTTTTTT. Protein sequence: CASSPGVAATNEKLFF.

The chain joins TRBV6-2 or TRBV6-3 to TRBJ2-7; D remains ambiguous. The CDR3 extends over 14 amino acids. With 6 bases removed from V and 3 bases from J, the gap between germline ends came to 15 bases. Per the germline V gene, CDR1 is MNHEY and CDR2 is SVGEGT. The DNA for the CDR3 is TGTGCCAGCAGCCTCGACTGGAACCTCTACGAGCAGTACTTC. Translated: CASSLDWNLYEQYF.

The CDR3 sequence is CASSLAGTGGGRTEAFF. CDR3 nucleotide sequence: TGCGCCAGCAGCTTGGCTGGGACAGGGGGCGGTCGAACTGAAGCTTTCTTT. The chain uses TRBV5-1 and TRBJ1-1, with 12 bases that match TRBD1. Per the germline V gene, CDR1 is SGHRS and CDR2 is YFSETQ. CDR3 length: 17 residues. Trimming took 0 bases from V and 5 from J; bases not matched to a gene: 8.